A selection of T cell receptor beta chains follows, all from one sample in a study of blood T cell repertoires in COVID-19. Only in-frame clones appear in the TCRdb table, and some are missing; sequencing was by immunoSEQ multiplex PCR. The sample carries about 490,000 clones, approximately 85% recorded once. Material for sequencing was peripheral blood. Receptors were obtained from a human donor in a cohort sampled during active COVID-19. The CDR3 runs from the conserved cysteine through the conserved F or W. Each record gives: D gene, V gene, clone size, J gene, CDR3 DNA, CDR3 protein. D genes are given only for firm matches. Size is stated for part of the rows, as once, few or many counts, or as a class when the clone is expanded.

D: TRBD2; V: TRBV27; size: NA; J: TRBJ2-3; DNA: TGTGCCAGCAGTCCCGGACTAGCGAGCACAGATACGCAGTATTTT; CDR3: CASSPGLASTDTQYF
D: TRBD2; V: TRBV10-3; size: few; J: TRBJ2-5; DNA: TGTGCCATCAGTGCGCTCGGACTAGCGGCAACCCAAGAGACCCAGTACTTC; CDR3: CAISALGLAATQETQYF
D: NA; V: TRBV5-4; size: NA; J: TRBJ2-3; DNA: TGTGCCAGCAGCCGGGGGACTTCGGCCGGCACAGATACGCAGTATTTT; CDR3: CASSRGTSAGTDTQYF
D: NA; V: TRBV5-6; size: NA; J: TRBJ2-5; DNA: TGTGCCAGCAGCCTTACAACAGAGGAGACCCAGTACTTC; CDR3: CASSLTTEETQYF
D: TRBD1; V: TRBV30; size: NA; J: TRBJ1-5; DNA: TGTGCCTGGAGTACAGGGGAGGATCAGCCCCAGCATTTT; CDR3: CAWSTGEDQPQHF
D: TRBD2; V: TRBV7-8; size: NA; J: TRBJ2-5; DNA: TGTGCCAGCAGCCCCCCCCCGGGACTAGCGGGAGGTGACAAGCTTACGTACCAAGAGACCCAGTACTTC; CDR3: CASSPPPGLAGGDKLTYQETQYF
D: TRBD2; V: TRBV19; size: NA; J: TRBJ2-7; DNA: TGTGCCAGTAGTGGGGGTAGCGGGAGTAAGGTTTCCTACGAGCAGTACTTC; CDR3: CASSGGSGSKVSYEQYF
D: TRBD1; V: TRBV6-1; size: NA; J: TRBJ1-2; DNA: TGTGCCAGCAGTGAAAAAGGGACAGCCTATGGCTACACCTTC; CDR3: CASSEKGTAYGYTF
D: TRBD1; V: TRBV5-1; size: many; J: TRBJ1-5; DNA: TGCGCCAGCAGCTTGGGGACAGGTATGGATCAGCCCCAGCATTTT; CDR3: CASSLGTGMDQPQHF
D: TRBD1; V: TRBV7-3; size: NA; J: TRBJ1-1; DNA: TGTGCCAGCAGCTTATATCGGGATGGCAGGGGGAGCACTGAAGCTTTCTTT; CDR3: CASSLYRDGRGSTEAFF
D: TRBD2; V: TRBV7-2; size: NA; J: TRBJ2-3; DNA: TGTGCCAGCAGCTTTAGCGGGAGTAGCGATACGCAGTATTTT; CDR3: CASSFSGSSDTQYF
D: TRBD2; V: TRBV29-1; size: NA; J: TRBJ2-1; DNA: TGCAGCGTTGATACCACCGGGGGGTATGAGCAGTTCTTC; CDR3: CSVDTTGGYEQFF
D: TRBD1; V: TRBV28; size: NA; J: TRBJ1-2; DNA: TGTGCCAGCAGCTCCCCGGGACAGGGATCTAACTATGGCTACACCTTC; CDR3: CASSSPGQGSNYGYTF
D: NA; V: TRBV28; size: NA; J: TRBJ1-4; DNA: TGTGCCAGCAGTTCCGAGACTCTTGGGGGGGAAAAACTGTTTTTT; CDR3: CASSSETLGGEKLFF
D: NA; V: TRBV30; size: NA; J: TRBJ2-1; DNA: TGTGCCTGGAGCCCCGGAGCCTACAATGAGCAGTTCTTC; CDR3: CAWSPGAYNEQFF
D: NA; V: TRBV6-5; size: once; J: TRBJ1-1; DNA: TGTGCCAGCAGTCGTTACACGAACACTGAAGCTTTCTTT; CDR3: CASSRYTNTEAFF
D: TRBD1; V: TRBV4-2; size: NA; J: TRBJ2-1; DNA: TGTGCCAGCAGCCAAGATGCGGGACAGGGGGCGCGAGGTGAGCAGTTCTTC; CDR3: CASSQDAGQGARGEQFF
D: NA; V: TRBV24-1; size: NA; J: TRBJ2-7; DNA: TGTGCCACCACAGCCTACGAGCAGTACTTC; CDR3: CATTAYEQYF
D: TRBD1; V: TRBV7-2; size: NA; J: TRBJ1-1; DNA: TGTGCCAGCAGCTTAGTCCCCGACAGGGGGGCTGAAGCTTTCTTT; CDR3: CASSLVPDRGAEAFF
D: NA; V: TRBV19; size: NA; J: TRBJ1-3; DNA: TGTGCCAGTAGGATGCTGGGGGCGGACACCATATATTTT; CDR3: CASRMLGADTIYF
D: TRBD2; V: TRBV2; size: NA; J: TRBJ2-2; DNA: TGTGCCAGCAGGGCAGGACTAGCGGGAGTAGGGGAGCTGTTTTTT; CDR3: CASRAGLAGVGELFF
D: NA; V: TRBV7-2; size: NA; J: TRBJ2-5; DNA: TGTGCCAGCAGCTTGGTTAGCGGCCAGACCCAGTACTTC; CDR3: CASSLVSGQTQYF
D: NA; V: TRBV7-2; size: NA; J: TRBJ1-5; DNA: TGTGCCAGCAGGACAAGGGGCCAGGCCGCAAATCAGCCCCAGCATTTT; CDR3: CASRTRGQAANQPQHF
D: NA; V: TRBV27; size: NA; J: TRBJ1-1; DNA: TGTGCCAGCAAAGTATGGCAGTTGAACACTGAAGCTTTCTTT; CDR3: CASKVWQLNTEAFF
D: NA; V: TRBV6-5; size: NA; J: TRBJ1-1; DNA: TGTGCCAGCAGCGACTGGGGCCGGGGGACTGAAGCTTTCTTT; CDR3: CASSDWGRGTEAFF
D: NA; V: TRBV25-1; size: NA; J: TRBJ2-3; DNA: TGTGCCAGCAGTGAACCTAGCGAGGCAGATACGCAGTATTTT; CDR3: CASSEPSEADTQYF
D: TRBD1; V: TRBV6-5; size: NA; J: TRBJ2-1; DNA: TGTGCCAGCAGTTATTCCGGGACAGGGGATGCAAATGAGCAGTTCTTC; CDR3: CASSYSGTGDANEQFF
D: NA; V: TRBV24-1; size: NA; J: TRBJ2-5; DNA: TGTGCCACCAGTGATTTGGGCGAGACCCAGTACTTC; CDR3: CATSDLGETQYF
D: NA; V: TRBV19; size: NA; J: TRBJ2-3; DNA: TGTGCCAGTAGTGTAGCTCCGGGCACAGATACGCAGTATTTT; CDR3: CASSVAPGTDTQYF
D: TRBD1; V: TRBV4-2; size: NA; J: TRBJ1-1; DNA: TGTGCCAGCAGCCAAGAATCTACAGGGGCGCCGAACACTGAAGCTTTCTTT; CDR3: CASSQESTGAPNTEAFF
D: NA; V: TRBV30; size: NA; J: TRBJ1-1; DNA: TGTGCCTGGACTGTATGGGGGAGGGGTGAAGCTTTCTTT; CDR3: CAWTVWGRGEAFF
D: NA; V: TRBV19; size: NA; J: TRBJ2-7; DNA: TGTGGAGTCTACTACGAGCAGTACTTC; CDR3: CGVYYEQYF
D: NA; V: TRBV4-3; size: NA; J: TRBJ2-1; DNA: TGCGCCAGCAGCCAAGATCCGGGGGACGGTGAGCAGTTCTTC; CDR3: CASSQDPGDGEQFF
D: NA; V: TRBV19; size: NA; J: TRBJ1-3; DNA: TGTGCCAGTAGCCAGGGAACAGTCTCGGGAAACACCATATATTTT; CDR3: CASSQGTVSGNTIYF
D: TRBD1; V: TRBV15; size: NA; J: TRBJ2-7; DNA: TGTGCCACCAGCAGACCAATCGACAGGGGGCGGGACGAGCAGTACTTC; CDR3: CATSRPIDRGRDEQYF
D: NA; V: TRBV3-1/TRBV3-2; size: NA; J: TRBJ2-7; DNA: TGTGCCAGCAGCCAAGCCTTGGCAGGGCGTAGCGAGCAGTACTTC; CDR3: CASSQALAGRSEQYF
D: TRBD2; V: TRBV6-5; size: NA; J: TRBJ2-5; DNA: TGTGCCAGCGGGGGGGACTACCAAGAGACCCAGTACTTC; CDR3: CASGGDYQETQYF
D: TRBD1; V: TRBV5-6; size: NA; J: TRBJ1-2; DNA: TGTGCCAGCAGCTCCCCGGGACAGTCCTATGGCTACACCTTC; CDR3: CASSSPGQSYGYTF
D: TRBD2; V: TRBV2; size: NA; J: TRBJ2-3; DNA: TGTGCCAGCACCACTAGCGGAGAAGATACGCAGTATTTT; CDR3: CASTTSGEDTQYF
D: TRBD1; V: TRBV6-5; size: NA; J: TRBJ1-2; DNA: TGTGCCAGTTGGGACAGGGCGTCAGACGGCTACACCTTC; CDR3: CASWDRASDGYTF
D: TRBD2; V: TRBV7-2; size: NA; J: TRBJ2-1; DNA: TGTGCCAGCAGCTCGCCCGGGACTAGCGGGAGGGCCCTTATCGATGAGCAGTTCTTC; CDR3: CASSSPGTSGRALIDEQFF
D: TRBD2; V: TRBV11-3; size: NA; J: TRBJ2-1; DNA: TGTGCCAGCAGCCCCGGGACTAGCGGGAGATCGGATGAGCAGTTCTTC; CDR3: CASSPGTSGRSDEQFF
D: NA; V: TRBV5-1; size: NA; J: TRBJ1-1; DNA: TGCGCCAGCAGCTTGGGGGTAGGGAGGGAAGTGAACACTGAAGCTTTCTTT; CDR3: CASSLGVGREVNTEAFF
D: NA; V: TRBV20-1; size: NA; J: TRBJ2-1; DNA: TGCAGTGCTAGTAACGTCATAGGAGGCGAAAATGAGCAGTTCTTC; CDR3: CSASNVIGGENEQFF
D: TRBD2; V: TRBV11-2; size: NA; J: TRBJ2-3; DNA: TGTGCCAGCAGCTCTCTAGCGGGAGTTACTGATACGCAGTATTTT; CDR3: CASSSLAGVTDTQYF
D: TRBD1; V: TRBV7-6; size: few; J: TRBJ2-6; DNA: TGTGCCAGCAGCTTCCTAGGAGCAGGGGGCTTTGGGGCCAACGTCCTGACTTTC; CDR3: CASSFLGAGGFGANVLTF
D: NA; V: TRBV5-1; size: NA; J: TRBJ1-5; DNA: TGCGCCAGCAGCCCCCGGGGGGGGCAAGAACAGCCCCAGCATTTT; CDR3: CASSPRGGQEQPQHF
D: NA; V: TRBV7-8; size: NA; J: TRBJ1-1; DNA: TGTGCCAGCAGCTTAGATCGGAACACTGAAGCTTTCTTT; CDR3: CASSLDRNTEAFF
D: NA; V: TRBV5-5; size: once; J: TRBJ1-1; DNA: TGTGCCAGCAGCTTGATTCCAGGCGACACTGAAGCTTTCTTT; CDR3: CASSLIPGDTEAFF
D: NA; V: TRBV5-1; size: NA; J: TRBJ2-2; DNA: TGCGCCAGCAGCCCAACAGGGACAAACGAGCGCGGGGAGCTGTTTTTT; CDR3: CASSPTGTNERGELFF
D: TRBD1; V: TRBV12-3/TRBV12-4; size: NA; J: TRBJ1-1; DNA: TGTGCCAGCAGTGTTGACAGGGGCGCCGAAGCTTTCTTT; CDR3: CASSVDRGAEAFF
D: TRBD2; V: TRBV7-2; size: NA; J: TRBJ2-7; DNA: TGTGCCAGCAGCTTAGAAGCGGGACCCTACGAGCAGTACTTC; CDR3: CASSLEAGPYEQYF
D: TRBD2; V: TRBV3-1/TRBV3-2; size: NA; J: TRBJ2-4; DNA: TGTGCCAGCAGCCGCATGTTACCTGATACGACTAGCGGGAGGGGGGCTCAGTACTTC; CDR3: CASSRMLPDTTSGRGAQYF
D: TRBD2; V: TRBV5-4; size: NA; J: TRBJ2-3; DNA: TGTGCCAGCAGCTTTGGGCTAGCGGGCCGCACAGATACGCAGTATTTT; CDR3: CASSFGLAGRTDTQYF